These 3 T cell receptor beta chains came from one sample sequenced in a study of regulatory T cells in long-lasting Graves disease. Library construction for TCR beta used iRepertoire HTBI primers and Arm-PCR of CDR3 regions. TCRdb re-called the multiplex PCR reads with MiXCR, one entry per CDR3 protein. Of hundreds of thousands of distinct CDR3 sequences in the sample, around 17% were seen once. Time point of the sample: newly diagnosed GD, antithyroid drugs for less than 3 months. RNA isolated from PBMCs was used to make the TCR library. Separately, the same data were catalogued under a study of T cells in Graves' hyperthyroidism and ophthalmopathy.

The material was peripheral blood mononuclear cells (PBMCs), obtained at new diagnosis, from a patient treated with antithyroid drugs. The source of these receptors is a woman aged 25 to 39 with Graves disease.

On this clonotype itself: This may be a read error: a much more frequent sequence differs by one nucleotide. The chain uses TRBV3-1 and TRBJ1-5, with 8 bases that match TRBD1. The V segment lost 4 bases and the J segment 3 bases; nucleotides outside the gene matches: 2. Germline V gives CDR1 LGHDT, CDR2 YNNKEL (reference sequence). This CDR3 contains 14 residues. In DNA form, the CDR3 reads TGTGCCAGCAGCCGGACAGGGAACAATCAGCCCCAGCATTTT. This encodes CASSRTGNNQPQHF.

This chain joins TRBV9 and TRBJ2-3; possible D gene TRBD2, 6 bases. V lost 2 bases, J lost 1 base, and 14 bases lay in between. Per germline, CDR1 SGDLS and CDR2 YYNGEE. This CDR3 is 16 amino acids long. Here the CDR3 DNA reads TGTGCCAGCAGCGTCGGGGGTCTCAAGGGCACAGATACGCAGTATTTT. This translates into CASSVGGLKGTDTQYF.

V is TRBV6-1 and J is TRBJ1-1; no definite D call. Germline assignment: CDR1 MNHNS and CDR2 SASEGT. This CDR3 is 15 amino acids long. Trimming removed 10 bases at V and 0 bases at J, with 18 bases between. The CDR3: CATAQEIVMNTEAFF. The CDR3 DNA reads TGTGCCACCGCCCAGGAGATAGTTATGAACACTGAAGCTTTCTTT.